This TCR beta chain was profiled in a study of cytomegalovirus exposure and HLA in healthy donors. Findings and caveats of the study: In a later analysis, across HLA loci, associated TCR counts were highest for DRB1, lowest for HLA-C.

The PCR contained 60 Vbeta and 13 Jbeta primers. Sequencing used immunoSEQ multiplex PCR; TCRdb keeps in-frame clones, though not all of them. The table lists around 120,000 clones, less than 20% of them singletons. CDR3 size: 15 residues. Trimming shortened V by 1 base and J by 8 bases, and 14 bases separated the two germline ends. Germline CDR1 and CDR2: SEHNR and FQNEAQ (reference sequence). Details on this clone: The antigen remains unidentified.

The receptor comes from a young woman in good health and CMV-seronegative. The specimen sequenced was PBMCs. This chain connects TRBV7-9 to TRBJ1-4, with D possibly matching TRBD1 (6 bases). The CDR3: CASSLGTDNREKLFF. CDR3 DNA sequence: TGTGCCAGCAGCTTAGGGACAGATAATAGGGAAAAACTGTTTTTT.